Given below is one T cell receptor beta chain in context. On cycle 4 day 1 and cycle 7 day 1, as well as at baseline, blood was sampled. The record originates from a study of OX40 agonist ivuxolimab in advanced cancers. On the study more broadly: The patients received agonistic anti-OX40 (CD134) antibody ivuxolimab. Partial responses were achieved by three patients: one hepatocellular carcinoma, two cutaneous melanoma.

Produced via immunoSEQ multiplex PCR; TCRdb's table is partial and in-frame only. This table has about 90,000 clones, 85% to 90% appearing once. The CDR3 has 15 amino acids. J gave up 1 base and V 8 bases, and 6 bases lay outside the gene matches. Germline lookup yields CDR1 SGHTA and CDR2 FQGTGA. The origin of this receptor is an adult with an advanced solid tumor such as melanoma, head and neck, liver or kidney cancer. The specimen was CD4+ or CD8+ T cells sorted from blood, collected in a trial of the OX40 agonist ivuxolimab. The V and J genes are TRBV7-3 and TRBJ2-1; TRBD2 agrees at 9 bases. CDR3 DNA sequence: TGTGCCAGCTCTGCGGGGGGGCGGTCCTACAATGAGCAGTTCTTC. This translates into CASSAGGRSYNEQFF. Filled out from reference TRBV7-3 and TRBJ2-1, the complete variable domain reads GAGVSQTPSNKVTEKGKYVELRCDPISGHTALYWYRQSLGQGPEFLIYFQGTGAADDSGLPNDRFFAVRPEGSVSTLKIQRTERGDSAVYLCASSAGGRSYNEQFFGPGTRLTVL.